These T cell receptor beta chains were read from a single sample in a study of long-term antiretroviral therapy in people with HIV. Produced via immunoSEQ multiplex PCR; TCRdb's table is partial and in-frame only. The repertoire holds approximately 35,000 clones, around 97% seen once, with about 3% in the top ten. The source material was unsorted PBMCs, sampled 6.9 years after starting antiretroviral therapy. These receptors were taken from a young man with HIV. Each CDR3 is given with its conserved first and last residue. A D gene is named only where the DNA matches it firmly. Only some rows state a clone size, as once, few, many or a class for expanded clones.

CASSLSVDGYTF | TGTGCCAGCAGTTTATCTGTCGATGGCTACACCTTC | TRBJ1-2 | - | - | TRBV28
CASSPTVDLHNQPQHF | TGTGCCAGCTCACCGACCGTGGATCTCCACAATCAGCCCCAGCATTTT | TRBJ1-5 | - | - | TRBV18
CASSDPHSYSRVAEAFF | TGTGCCAGCAGTGATCCGCATTCATACTCCAGGGTTGCTGAAGCTTTCTTT | TRBJ1-1 | - | - | TRBV6-1
CASSGGTAYNEQFF | TGTGCCAGCAGTGGAGGGACAGCATACAATGAGCAGTTCTTC | TRBJ2-1 | - | - | TRBV6-6
CASSLAPRTSGSNEQFF | TGTGCCAGCAGCTTGGCGCCGAGGACTAGCGGGAGCAATGAGCAGTTCTTC | TRBJ2-1 | - | TRBD2 | TRBV5-4
CASSYGIWALHF | TGTGCCAGCAGTTACGGGATCTGGGCCCTCCACTTT | TRBJ1-6 | - | - | TRBV6-6
CSVGSQPQHF | TGCAGCGTGGGGTCCCAGCCCCAGCATTTT | TRBJ1-5 | - | - | TRBV29-1
CSAWEPQETQYF | TGCAGCGCCTGGGAACCTCAAGAGACCCAGTACTTC | TRBJ2-5 | once | - | TRBV29-1
CASKSTTGNQPQHF | TGTGCCAGCAAGTCCACCACGGGCAATCAGCCCCAGCATTTT | TRBJ1-5 | - | - | TRBV2
CASSVTLLRDANEQYF | TGTGCCAGCAGTGTTACATTGCTGAGGGACGCGAACGAGCAGTACTTC | TRBJ2-7 | once | - | TRBV6-1
CATSRVGGGGSAQHF | TGTGCCACCAGCAGAGTAGGGGGAGGGGGCTCGGCCCAGCATTTT | TRBJ1-5 | once | TRBD1 | TRBV15
CASSEGGLAPQETQYF | TGTGCCAGCAGCGAGGGGGGGCTAGCACCCCAAGAGACCCAGTACTTC | TRBJ2-5 | - | - | TRBV9
CASSLEASGGITYNEQFF | TGTGCCAGCAGCTTAGAGGCTAGCGGGGGGATAACCTACAATGAGCAGTTCTTC | TRBJ2-1 | - | TRBD2 | TRBV7-8
CASSLAGDGTEAFF | TGCGCCAGCAGCTTGGCCGGGGATGGGACTGAAGCTTTCTTT | TRBJ1-1 | - | - | TRBV5-1
CASSQEFEGVNEQFF | TGCGCCAGCAGCCAAGAGTTTGAGGGGGTCAATGAGCAGTTCTTC | TRBJ2-1 | - | - | TRBV4-3
CASSLDRHARGETQYF | TGTGCCAGCAGCTTGGATAGGCACGCACGGGGAGAGACCCAGTACTTC | TRBJ2-5 | - | - | TRBV5-6
CSVTAAQETQYF | TGCAGCGTAACAGCGGCACAAGAGACCCAGTACTTC | TRBJ2-5 | - | - | TRBV29-1
CASSEADPSRDYGYTF | TGCGCCAGCAGTGAAGCGGACCCCAGTAGAGACTATGGCTACACCTTC | TRBJ1-2 | - | - | TRBV10-2
CASSKQGPLYTQYF | TGTGCCAGTAGTAAACAGGGGCCACTTTATACGCAGTATTTT | TRBJ2-3 | few | TRBD1 | TRBV19
CASTRGGPETQYF | TGTGCCAGCACGCGGGGGGGCCCCGAGACCCAGTACTTC | TRBJ2-5 | - | TRBD2 | TRBV2
CASSTPRTGTDTQYF | TGCGCCAGCAGTACACCAAGGACTGGCACAGATACGCAGTATTTT | TRBJ2-3 | - | - | TRBV4-1
CASSLGYTEAFF | TGTGCCAGCAGCTTGGGATACACTGAAGCTTTCTTT | TRBJ1-1 | once | - | TRBV5-6
CASSQRKGSSYEQYF | TGTGCCAGCAGCCAACGGAAGGGGAGCTCCTACGAGCAGTACTTC | TRBJ2-7 | once | - | TRBV4-2
CASSEPLRPVIEGYTF | TGTGCCAGCAGCGAACCGCTGAGACCTGTAATAGAAGGCTACACCTTC | TRBJ1-2 | - | - | TRBV5-4
CASSFVQVTSENTEAFF | TGTGCCAGCAGCTTCGTACAGGTCACGAGTGAGAACACTGAAGCTTTCTTT | TRBJ1-1 | once | - | TRBV7-9
CASSYSMEQFF | TGTGCCAGCAGTTACTCGATGGAGCAGTTCTTC | TRBJ2-1 | - | - | TRBV6-5
CASSSGSDSGNTIYF | TGTGCCAGCAGCTCAGGATCAGACTCTGGAAACACCATATATTTT | TRBJ1-3 | - | - | TRBV7-2
CASSEYRWETQYF | TGTGCCAGCAGTGAATACCGCTGGGAGACCCAGTACTTC | TRBJ2-5 | - | - | TRBV6-1
CASSQAGGQGYYGYTF | TGTGCCAGCAGCCAAGCCGGTGGACAGGGCTACTATGGCTACACCTTC | TRBJ1-2 | - | TRBD1 | TRBV14
CASSTRTGRYGYTF | TGTGCCAGCAGCACAAGGACAGGGCGGTACGGCTACACCTTC | TRBJ1-2 | - | TRBD1 | TRBV13
CASSLDRGSRALYGYTF | TGTGCCAGCAGCTTAGATCGGGGAAGCCGAGCCCTCTATGGCTACACCTTC | TRBJ1-2 | once | - | TRBV11-3
CASKTSTSTDTQYF | TGCGCCAGCAAAACGAGTACTAGCACAGATACGCAGTATTTT | TRBJ2-3 | - | - | TRBV5-1
CASSLTQDEQYF | TGTGCCAGCAGCTTAACCCAAGACGAGCAGTACTTC | TRBJ2-7 | - | - | TRBV7-8
CASSVAVDSTDTQYF | TGTGCCAGCAGCGTAGCGGTGGATAGCACAGATACGCAGTATTTT | TRBJ2-3 | - | - | TRBV9
CASSALNQNTEAFF | TGTGCCAGCAGCGCGTTAAACCAGAACACTGAAGCTTTCTTT | TRBJ1-1 | - | - | TRBV11-2
CASGPEAGGGEQFF | TGTGCTAGTGGTCCCGAGGCAGGGGGAGGTGAGCAGTTCTTC | TRBJ2-1 | - | - | TRBV12-5
CASRPGEVYEQYF | TGTGCCAGCAGGCCGGGGGAGGTCTACGAGCAGTACTTC | TRBJ2-7 | - | - | TRBV6-6
CASSGQVGLGYEQYF | TGTGCCAGCAGCGGACAGGTGGGTCTCGGGTACGAGCAGTACTTC | TRBJ2-7 | - | TRBD1 | TRBV5-6
CASSLLGGEETQYF | TGTGCCAGCAGCCTCCTGGGAGGGGAAGAGACCCAGTACTTC | TRBJ2-5 | - | TRBD2 | TRBV27
CASRPPGQGSIMSGNTIYF | TGTGCCAGCAGACCACCGGGACAGGGTTCAATTATGTCTGGAAACACCATATATTTT | TRBJ1-3 | - | TRBD1 | TRBV27
CASSAPRVYGYTF | TGTGCCAGCAGTGCGCCCCGTGTCTATGGCTACACCTTC | TRBJ1-2 | once | - | TRBV6-1
CASSGGGTRAYNEQFF | TGTGCCAGCAGCGGGGGTGGGACTAGAGCCTACAATGAGCAGTTCTTC | TRBJ2-1 | - | TRBD2 | TRBV7-9
CASSYQGEDYGYTF | TGTGCCAGCAGTTACCAGGGGGAAGACTATGGCTACACCTTC | TRBJ1-2 | - | TRBD1 | TRBV6-6
CASSSGANTDTQYF | TGTGCCAGCAGTTCCGGGGCCAACACAGATACGCAGTATTTT | TRBJ2-3 | once | - | TRBV7-9
CASSLDLRETGEQYF | TGTGCCAGCAGCTTAGATCTAAGAGAGACAGGCGAGCAGTACTTC | TRBJ2-7 | once | - | TRBV11-2
CSVVGTGRNTGELFF | TGCAGCGTTGTAGGGACAGGGAGGAACACCGGGGAGCTGTTTTTT | TRBJ2-2 | - | TRBD1 | TRBV29-1
CASSLGGRLSGEQFF | TGTGCCAGCAGCTTAGGAGGGAGACTCTCGGGTGAGCAGTTCTTC | TRBJ2-1 | - | - | TRBV7-9
CASSQGLMNTEAFF | TGCGCCAGCAGCCAAGGCCTCATGAACACTGAAGCTTTCTTT | TRBJ1-1 | once | - | TRBV4-1
CASGALGEQYF | TGTGCCAGCGGGGCCCTGGGCGAGCAGTACTTC | TRBJ2-7 | - | - | TRBV6-6
CASSEVSPDNSPLHF | TGTGCCAGCAGTGAAGTCTCCCCCGATAATTCACCCCTCCACTTT | TRBJ1-6 | once | - | TRBV6-1
CASSQGVADEQYF | TGTGCCAGCAGCCAAGGGGTAGCGGACGAGCAGTACTTC | TRBJ2-7 | once | - | TRBV4-2
CASSFVGEQYF | TGTGCCAGCAGTTTTGTTGGCGAGCAGTACTTC | TRBJ2-7 | - | - | TRBV27